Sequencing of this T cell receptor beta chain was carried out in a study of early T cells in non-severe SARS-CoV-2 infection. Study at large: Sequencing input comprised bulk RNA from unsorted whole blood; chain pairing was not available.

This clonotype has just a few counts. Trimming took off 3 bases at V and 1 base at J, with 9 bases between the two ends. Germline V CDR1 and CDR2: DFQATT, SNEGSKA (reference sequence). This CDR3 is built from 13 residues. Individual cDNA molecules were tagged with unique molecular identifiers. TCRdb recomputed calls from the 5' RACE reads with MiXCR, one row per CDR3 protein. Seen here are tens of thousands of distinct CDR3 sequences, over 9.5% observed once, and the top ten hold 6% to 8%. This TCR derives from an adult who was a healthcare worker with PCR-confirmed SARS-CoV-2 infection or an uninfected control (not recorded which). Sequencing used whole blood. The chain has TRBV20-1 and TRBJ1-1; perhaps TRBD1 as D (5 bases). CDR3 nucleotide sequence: TGCAGTGCTAGTAGACAGCCGAACACTGAAGCTTTCTTT. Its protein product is CSASRQPNTEAFF.